The rows below give T cell receptor beta chains drawn from one sample of a study of blood T cell repertoires in COVID-19. Clones were read by immunoSEQ multiplex PCR, and TCRdb kept only the in-frame ones, dropping some. Among around 230,000 clones listed, 80% to 90% were seen once. Sequenced sample: PBMCs or T cells enriched from blood (not recorded which). These receptor sequences come from a man aged 40-49 years who had recovered from COVID-19. CDR3s include the opening cysteine and the closing phenylalanine or tryptophan. A D gene is named only where the DNA matches it firmly. The size field is filled for only some rows; it gives once, few, many or a size class.

V gene: TRBV9
D gene: TRBD2
clone size: .
J gene: TRBJ2-2
CDR3 protein: CASSVRGSGGSGELFF

V gene: TRBV18
D gene: TRBD1
clone size: .
J gene: TRBJ1-1
CDR3 protein: CASSQDRDAFF

V gene: TRBV7-9
D gene: TRBD1
clone size: .
J gene: TRBJ1-5
CDR3 protein: CASSGTGGNNQPQHF

V gene: TRBV7-2
D gene: TRBD2
clone size: once
J gene: TRBJ2-5
CDR3 protein: CASSLSAGKETQYF

V gene: TRBV18
D gene: .
clone size: .
J gene: TRBJ1-1
CDR3 protein: CASSPTTQNTEAFF

V gene: TRBV24-1
D gene: TRBD2
clone size: .
J gene: TRBJ2-1
CDR3 protein: CATSDYGSGRSNEQFF

V gene: TRBV25-1
D gene: .
clone size: .
J gene: TRBJ2-1
CDR3 protein: CASRGELSYNEQFF

V gene: TRBV21-1
D gene: .
clone size: .
J gene: TRBJ2-3
CDR3 protein: CASSTRGTSGRSVRTDTQYF

V gene: TRBV4-1
D gene: .
clone size: .
J gene: TRBJ2-2
CDR3 protein: CASSLLAQGNTGELFF

V gene: TRBV7-3
D gene: TRBD2
clone size: .
J gene: TRBJ2-5
CDR3 protein: CASSLAGAGETQYF

V gene: TRBV7-9
D gene: .
clone size: few
J gene: TRBJ2-5
CDR3 protein: CAAYTQGEKETQYF

V gene: TRBV19
D gene: TRBD1
clone size: .
J gene: TRBJ2-5
CDR3 protein: CASSGRGRETQYF

V gene: TRBV18
D gene: .
clone size: once
J gene: TRBJ1-1
CDR3 protein: CASSPRRETEAFF

V gene: TRBV6-1
D gene: .
clone size: .
J gene: TRBJ2-1
CDR3 protein: CASSESRYEQFF

V gene: TRBV27
D gene: .
clone size: .
J gene: TRBJ2-7
CDR3 protein: CASSVGQTSSYEQYF

V gene: TRBV5-1
D gene: TRBD1
clone size: .
J gene: TRBJ1-5
CDR3 protein: CASRRTGDSNQPQHF

V gene: TRBV19
D gene: TRBD1
clone size: .
J gene: TRBJ1-2
CDR3 protein: CASNGQAGGYTF

V gene: TRBV5-4
D gene: TRBD1
clone size: .
J gene: TRBJ2-7
CDR3 protein: CASSLGQGASYEQYF

V gene: TRBV19
D gene: TRBD2
clone size: .
J gene: TRBJ2-1
CDR3 protein: CASTLGLASNEQFF

V gene: TRBV7-8
D gene: TRBD1
clone size: .
J gene: TRBJ1-5
CDR3 protein: CASSLGDRGKGNQPQHF